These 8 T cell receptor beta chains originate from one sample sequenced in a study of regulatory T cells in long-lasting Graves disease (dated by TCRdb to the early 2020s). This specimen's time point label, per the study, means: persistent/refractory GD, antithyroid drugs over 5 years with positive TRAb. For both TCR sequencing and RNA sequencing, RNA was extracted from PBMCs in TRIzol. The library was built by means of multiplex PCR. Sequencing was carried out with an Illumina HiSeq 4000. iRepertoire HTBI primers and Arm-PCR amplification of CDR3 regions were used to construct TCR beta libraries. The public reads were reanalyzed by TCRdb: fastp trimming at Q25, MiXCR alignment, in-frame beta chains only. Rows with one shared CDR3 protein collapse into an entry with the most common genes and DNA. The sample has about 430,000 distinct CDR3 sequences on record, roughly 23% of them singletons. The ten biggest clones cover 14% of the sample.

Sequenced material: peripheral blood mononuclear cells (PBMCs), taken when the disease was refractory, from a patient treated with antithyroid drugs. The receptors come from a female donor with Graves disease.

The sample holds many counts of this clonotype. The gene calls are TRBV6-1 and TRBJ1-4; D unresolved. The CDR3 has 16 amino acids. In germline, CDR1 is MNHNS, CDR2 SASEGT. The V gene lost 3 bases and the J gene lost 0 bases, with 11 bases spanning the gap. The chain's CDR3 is CASSDSNLATNEKLFF. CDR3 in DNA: TGTGCCAGCAGTGACAGCAACCTTGCAACTAATGAAAAACTGTTTTTT.

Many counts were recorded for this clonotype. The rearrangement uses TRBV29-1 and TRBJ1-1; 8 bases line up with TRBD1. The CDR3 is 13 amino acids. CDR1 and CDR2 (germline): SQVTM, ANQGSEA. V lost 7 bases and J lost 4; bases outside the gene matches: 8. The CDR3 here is CSAQGGRGTEAFF. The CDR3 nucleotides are TGCAGCGCACAGGGGGGCAGGGGCACTGAAGCTTTCTTT.

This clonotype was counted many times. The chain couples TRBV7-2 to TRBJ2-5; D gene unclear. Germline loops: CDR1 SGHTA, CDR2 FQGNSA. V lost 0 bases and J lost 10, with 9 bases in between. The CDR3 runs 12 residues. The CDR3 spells CASSLARVDQYF. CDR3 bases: TGTGCCAGCAGCTTAGCTAGGGTCGACCAGTACTTC.

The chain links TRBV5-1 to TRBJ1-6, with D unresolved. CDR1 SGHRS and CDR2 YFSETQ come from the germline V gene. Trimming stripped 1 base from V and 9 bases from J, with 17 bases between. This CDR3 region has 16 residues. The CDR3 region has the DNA TGCGCCAGCAGCTTGCGAAGAGCTACAGAGGGTTCACCCCTCCACTTT. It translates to CASSLRRATEGSPLHF.

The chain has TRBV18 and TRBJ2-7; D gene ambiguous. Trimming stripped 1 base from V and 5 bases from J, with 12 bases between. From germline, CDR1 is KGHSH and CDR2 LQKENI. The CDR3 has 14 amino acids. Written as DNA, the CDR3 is TGTGCCAGCTCACCACGATACGTTGCCGACGAGCAGTACTTC. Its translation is CASSPRYVADEQYF.

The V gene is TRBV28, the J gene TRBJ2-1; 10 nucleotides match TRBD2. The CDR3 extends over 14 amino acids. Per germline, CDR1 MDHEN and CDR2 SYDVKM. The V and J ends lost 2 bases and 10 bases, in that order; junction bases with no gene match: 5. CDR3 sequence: CASSLLAGAGEQFF. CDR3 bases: TGTGCCAGCAGTTTACTAGCGGGAGCAGGGGAGCAGTTCTTC.

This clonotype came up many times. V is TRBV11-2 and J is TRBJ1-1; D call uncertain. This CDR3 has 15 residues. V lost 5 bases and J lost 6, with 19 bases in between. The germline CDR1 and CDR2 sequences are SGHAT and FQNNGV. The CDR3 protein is CASSLGNVRVAEAFF. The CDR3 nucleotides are TGTGCCAGCAGCCTCGGGAACGTTAGGGTGGCTGAAGCTTTCTTT.

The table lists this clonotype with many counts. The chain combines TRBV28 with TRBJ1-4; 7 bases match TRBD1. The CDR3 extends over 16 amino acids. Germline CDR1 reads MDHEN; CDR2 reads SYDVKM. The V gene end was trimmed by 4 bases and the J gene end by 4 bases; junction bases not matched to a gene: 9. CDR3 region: CASSSLTGLYNEKLFF. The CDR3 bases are TGTGCCAGCAGTTCCTTGACAGGGTTGTATAATGAAAAACTGTTTTTT. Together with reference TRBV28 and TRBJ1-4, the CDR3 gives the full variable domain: DVKVTQSSRYLVKRTGEKVFLECVQDMDHENMFWYRQDPGLGLRLIYFSYDVKMKEKGDIPEGYSVSREKKERFSLILESASTNQTSMYLCASSSLTGLYNEKLFFGSGTQLSVL.